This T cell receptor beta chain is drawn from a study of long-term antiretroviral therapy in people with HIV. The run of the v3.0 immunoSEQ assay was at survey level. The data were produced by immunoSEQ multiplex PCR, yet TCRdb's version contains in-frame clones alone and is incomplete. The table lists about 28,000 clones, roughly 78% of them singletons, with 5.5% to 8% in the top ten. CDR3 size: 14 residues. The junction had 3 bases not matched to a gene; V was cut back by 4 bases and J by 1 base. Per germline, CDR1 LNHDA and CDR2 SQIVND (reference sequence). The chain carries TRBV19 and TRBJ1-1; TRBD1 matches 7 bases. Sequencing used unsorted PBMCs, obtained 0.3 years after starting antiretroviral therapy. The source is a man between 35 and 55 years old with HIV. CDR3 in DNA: TGTGCCAGTAGTAAAAGGACAGGGAACACTGAAGCTTTCTTT. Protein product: CASSKRTGNTEAFF.